This T cell receptor beta chain was found in a study of shared clonotypes between healthy human individuals. In this sample, this clone turned up a few times. TCRdb's table, derived via immunoSEQ multiplex PCR, lists solely in-frame clones and lacks some. This repertoire shows about 510,000 clones, approximately 79% found once; its top ten account for around 13%. With V trimmed by 0 bases and J by 7 bases, 9 bases remained unmatched. The CDR3 totals 16 residues. Per germline, CDR1 MNHEY and CDR2 SVGAGI. The receptor comes from a woman in her 40s in good health. Some clones in this sample may be carry-over from other donors' samples. Material: PBMCs. The rearrangement links TRBV6-5 to TRBJ2-1; 7 bases map to TRBD2. The CDR3 DNA reads as TGTGCCAGCAGTTACTCGACGGGAGGCCCGGGGAATGAGCAGTTCTTC. Amino acid sequence: CASSYSTGGPGNEQFF.